This is a list of T cell receptor beta chains from one sample in a study of T-cell memory formation after mild COVID-19. TCRdb recomputed calls from the 5' RACE reads with MiXCR, one row per CDR3 protein. The sample consists of fewer than 250,000 distinct CDR3 sequences, roughly 10% of them appearing once. Sample: PBMCs or a T cell subset sorted from them (not recorded which). The receptors come from a man aged 18 to 29 who had mild COVID-19 (a few samples of this study predate the infection). Cell type and time point are not known. Both conserved end residues are part of each CDR3. The D gene is left open where the match is weak. Clone size is stated in some rows and not others, as once, few, many or a class when expanded.

V,D,size,J,length,CDR3,DNA
TRBV6-5,NA,many,TRBJ2-3,15,CASASPRGAVDTQYF,TGTGCCAGCGCATCCCCACGCGGGGCTGTGGATACGCAGTATTTT
TRBV20-1,NA,NA,TRBJ1-3,15,CSARDRGGAGNTIYF,TGCAGTGCTAGAGATCGAGGAGGGGCTGGAAACACCATATATTTT
TRBV6-2/TRBV6-3,TRBD2,few,TRBJ2-7,15,CARKYTASGVYEQYF,TGTGCCAGAAAATACACGGCTAGCGGGGTTTACGAGCAGTACTTC
TRBV12-3/TRBV12-4,NA,few,TRBJ2-6,15,CASSFPISGANVLTF,TGTGCCAGCAGTTTTCCCATCTCTGGGGCCAACGTCCTGACTTTC
TRBV7-2,TRBD2,few,TRBJ2-3,17,CASSRLAGGLIPDTQYF,TGTGCCAGCAGCCGACTAGCGGGGGGGCTGATTCCAGATACGCAGTATTTT
TRBV5-1,TRBD1,few,TRBJ2-3,15,CASSLGQGETDTQYF,TGCGCCAGCAGCTTGGGACAGGGTGAGACAGATACGCAGTATTTT
TRBV7-2,NA,NA,TRBJ2-2,17,CASRLVPRGINTGELFF,TGTGCCAGCAGACTGGTCCCCCGGGGCATTAACACCGGGGAGCTGTTTTTT
TRBV4-3,NA,many,TRBJ2-6,14,CASSQPGGANVLTF,TGCGCCAGCAGCCAGCCGGGGGGGGCCAACGTCCTGACTTTC
TRBV5-1,NA,many,TRBJ1-6,16,CASSLAVAGDGSPLHF,TGCGCCAGCAGCTTGGCCGTCGCAGGCGATGGTTCACCCCTCCACTTT
TRBV4-1,NA,few,TRBJ1-5,15,CASSQDAGINQPQHF,TGCGCCAGCAGCCAGGACGCGGGAATTAATCAGCCCCAGCATTTT
TRBV29-1,NA,few,TRBJ1-1,12,CSVAGLRTEAFF,TGCAGCGTTGCGGGCCTTCGGACTGAAGCTTTCTTT
TRBV3-1,NA,few,TRBJ2-3,15,CASSRGVSPRDTQYF,TGTGCCAGCAGCCGAGGGGTCTCCCCAAGGGATACGCAGTATTTT
TRBV20-1,NA,few,TRBJ1-1,15,CSARALHGVGGEAFF,TGCAGTGCTAGAGCCTTACACGGTGTGGGGGGTGAAGCTTTCTTT
TRBV20-1,NA,NA,TRBJ2-2,13,CSAPLSNTGELFF,TGCAGTGCCCCGCTGTCGAACACCGGGGAGCTGTTTTTT
TRBV20-1,NA,few,TRBJ1-4,13,CSAIGATNEKLFF,TGCAGTGCTATCGGGGCGACTAATGAAAAACTGTTTTTT
TRBV6-2/TRBV6-3,NA,few,TRBJ1-2,13,CASSYSEESGYTF,TGTGCCAGCAGTTACTCCGAGGAATCGGGCTACACCTTC
TRBV5-4,NA,NA,TRBJ2-5,11,CASSSSRTQYF,TGTGCCAGCAGCTCCTCGAGGACCCAGTACTTC